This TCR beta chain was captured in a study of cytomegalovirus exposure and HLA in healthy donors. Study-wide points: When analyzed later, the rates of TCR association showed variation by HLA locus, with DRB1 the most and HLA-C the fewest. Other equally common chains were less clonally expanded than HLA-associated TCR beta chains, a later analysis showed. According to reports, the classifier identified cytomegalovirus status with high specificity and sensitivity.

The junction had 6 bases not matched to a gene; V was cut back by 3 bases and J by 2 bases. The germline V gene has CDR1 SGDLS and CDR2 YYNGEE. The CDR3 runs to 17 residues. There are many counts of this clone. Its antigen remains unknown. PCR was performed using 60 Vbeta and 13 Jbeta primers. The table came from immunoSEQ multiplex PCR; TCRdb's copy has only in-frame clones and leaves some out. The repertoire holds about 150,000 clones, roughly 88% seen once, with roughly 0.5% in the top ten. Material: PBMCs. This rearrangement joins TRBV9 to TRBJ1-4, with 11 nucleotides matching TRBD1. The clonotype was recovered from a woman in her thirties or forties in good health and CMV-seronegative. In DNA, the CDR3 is TGTGCCAGCAGCGAAAGGACAGGGGGCGGGACTAATGAAAAACTGTTTTTT. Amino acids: CASSERTGGGTNEKLFF.